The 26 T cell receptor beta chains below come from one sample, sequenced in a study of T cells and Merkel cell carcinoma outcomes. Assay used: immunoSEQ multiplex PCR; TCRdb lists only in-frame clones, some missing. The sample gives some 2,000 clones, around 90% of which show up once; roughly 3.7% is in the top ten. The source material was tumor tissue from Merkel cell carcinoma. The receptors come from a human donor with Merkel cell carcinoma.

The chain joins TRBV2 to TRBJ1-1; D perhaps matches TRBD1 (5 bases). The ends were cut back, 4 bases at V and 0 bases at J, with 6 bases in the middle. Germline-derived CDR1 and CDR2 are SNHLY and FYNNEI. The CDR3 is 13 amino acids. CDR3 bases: TGTGCCAGCAGTGGACAGTTGAACACTGAAGCTTTCTTT. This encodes CASSGQLNTEAFF.

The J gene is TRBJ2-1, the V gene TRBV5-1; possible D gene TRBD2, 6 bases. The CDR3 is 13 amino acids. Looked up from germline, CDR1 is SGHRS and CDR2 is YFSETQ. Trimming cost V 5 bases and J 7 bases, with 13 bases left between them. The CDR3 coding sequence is TGCGCCAGCAGACCCGCGGGGATGAATGAGCAGTTCTTC. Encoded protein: CASRPAGMNEQFF.

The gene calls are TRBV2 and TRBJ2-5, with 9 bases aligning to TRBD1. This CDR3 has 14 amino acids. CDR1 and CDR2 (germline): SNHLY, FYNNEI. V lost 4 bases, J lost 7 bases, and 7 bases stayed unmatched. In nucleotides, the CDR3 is TGTGCCAGCAGTGCCAACAGGGGGCGTGGGACCCAGTACTTC. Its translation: CASSANRGRGTQYF.

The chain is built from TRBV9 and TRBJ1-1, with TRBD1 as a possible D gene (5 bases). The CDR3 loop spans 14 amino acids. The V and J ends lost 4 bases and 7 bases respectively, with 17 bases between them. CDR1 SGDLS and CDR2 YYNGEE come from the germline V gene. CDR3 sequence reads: CASSLSDFDSEAFF. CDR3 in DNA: TGTGCCAGCAGCCTCAGCGACTTTGACAGTGAAGCTTTCTTT.

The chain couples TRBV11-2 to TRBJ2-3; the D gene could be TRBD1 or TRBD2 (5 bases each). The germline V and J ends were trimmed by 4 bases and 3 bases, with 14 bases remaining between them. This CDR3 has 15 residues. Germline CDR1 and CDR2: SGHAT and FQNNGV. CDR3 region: CASSSFGGGTDTQYF. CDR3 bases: TGTGCCAGCAGCTCTTTCGGTGGGGGAACAGATACGCAGTATTTT.

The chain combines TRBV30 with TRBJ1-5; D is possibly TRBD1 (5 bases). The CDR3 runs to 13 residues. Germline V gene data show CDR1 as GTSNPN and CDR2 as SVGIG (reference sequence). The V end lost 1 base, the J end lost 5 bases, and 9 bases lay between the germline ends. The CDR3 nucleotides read TGTGCCTGGAGTGGGGGGGGTGATCAGCCCCAGCATTTT. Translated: CAWSGGGDQPQHF.

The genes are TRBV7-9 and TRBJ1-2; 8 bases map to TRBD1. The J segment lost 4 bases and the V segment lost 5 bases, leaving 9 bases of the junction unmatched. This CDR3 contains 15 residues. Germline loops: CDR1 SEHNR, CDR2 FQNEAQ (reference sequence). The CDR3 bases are TGTGCCAGCAGCCCGCCCGCTACAGGGGGCTATGGCTACACCTTC. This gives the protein CASSPPATGGYGYTF.

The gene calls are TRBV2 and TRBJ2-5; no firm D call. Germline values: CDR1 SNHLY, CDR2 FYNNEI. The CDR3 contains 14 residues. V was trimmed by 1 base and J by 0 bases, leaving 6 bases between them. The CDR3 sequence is CASSEEPDQETQYF. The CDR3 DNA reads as TGTGCCAGCAGTGAAGAACCCGACCAAGAGACCCAGTACTTC. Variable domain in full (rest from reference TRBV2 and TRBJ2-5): EPEVTQTPSHQVTQMGQEVILRCVPISNHLYFYWYRQILGQKVEFLVSFYNNEISEKSEIFDDQFSVERPDGSNFTLKIRSTKLEDSAMYFCASSEEPDQETQYFGPGTRLLVL.

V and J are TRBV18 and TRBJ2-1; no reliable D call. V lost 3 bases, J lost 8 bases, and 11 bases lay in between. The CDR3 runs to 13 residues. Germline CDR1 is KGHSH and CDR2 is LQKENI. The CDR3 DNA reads TGTGCCAGCTCACCCGACCTCGTCCATGAGCAGTTCTTC. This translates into CASSPDLVHEQFF.

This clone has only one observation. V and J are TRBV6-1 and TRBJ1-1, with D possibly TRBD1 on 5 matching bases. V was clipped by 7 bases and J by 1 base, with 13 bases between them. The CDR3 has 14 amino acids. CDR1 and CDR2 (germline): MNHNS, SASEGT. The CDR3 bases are TGTGCCAGCATGGGGGGGGACTGGAACACTGAAGCTTTCTTT. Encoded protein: CASMGGDWNTEAFF.

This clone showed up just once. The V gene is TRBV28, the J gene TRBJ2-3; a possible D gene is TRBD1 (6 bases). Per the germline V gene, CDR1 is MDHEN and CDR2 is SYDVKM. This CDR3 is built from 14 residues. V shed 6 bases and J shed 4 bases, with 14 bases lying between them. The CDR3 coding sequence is TGTGCCAGCAGGGCGGCAGGGGCCCCAGATACGCAGTATTTT. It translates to CASRAAGAPDTQYF.

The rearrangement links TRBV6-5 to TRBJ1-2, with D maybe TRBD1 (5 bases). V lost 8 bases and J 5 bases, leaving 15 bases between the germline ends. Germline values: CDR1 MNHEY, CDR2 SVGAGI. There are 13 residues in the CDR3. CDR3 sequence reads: CASPQRDGYGYTF. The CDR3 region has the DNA TGTGCCAGCCCTCAACGGGACGGGTATGGCTACACCTTC.

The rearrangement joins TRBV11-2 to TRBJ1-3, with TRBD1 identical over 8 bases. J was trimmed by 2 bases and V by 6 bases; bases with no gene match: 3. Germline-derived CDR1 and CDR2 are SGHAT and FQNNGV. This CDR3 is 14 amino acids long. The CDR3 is CASRMDRAGNTIYF. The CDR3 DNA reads TGTGCCAGCAGGATGGACAGGGCTGGAAACACCATATATTTT.

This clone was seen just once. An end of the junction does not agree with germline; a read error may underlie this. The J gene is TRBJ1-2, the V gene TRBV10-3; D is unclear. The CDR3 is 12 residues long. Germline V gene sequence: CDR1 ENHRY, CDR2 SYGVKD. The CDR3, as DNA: TGTGCCATCAGTGGAGGGCAGTATGGTTACACCTTC. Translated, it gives CAISGGQYGYTF.

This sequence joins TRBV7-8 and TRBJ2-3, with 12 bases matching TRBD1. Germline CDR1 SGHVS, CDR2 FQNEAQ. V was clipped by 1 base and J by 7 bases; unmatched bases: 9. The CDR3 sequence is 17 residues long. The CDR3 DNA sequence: TGTGCCAGCAGCTTAGTACCGGGACAGGGGGCCTCGAATACGCAGTATTTT. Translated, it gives CASSLVPGQGASNTQYF.

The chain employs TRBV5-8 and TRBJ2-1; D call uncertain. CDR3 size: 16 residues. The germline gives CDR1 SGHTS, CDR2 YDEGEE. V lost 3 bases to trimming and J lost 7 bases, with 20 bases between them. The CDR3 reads CASSSYDTQPRNEQFF. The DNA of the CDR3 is TGTGCCAGCAGCTCCTATGACACCCAGCCGCGGAATGAGCAGTTCTTC.

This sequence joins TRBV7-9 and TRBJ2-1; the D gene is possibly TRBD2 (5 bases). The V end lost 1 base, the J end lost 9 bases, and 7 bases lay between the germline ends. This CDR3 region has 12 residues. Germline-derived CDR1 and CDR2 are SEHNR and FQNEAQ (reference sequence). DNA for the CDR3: TGTGCCAGCAGCTTAGAAGGGAGTGAGCAGTTCTTC. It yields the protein CASSLEGSEQFF. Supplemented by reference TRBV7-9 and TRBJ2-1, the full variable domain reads DTGVSQNPRHKITKRGQNVTFRCDPISEHNRLYWYRQTLGQGPEFLTYFQNEAQLEKSRLLSDRFSAERPKGSFSTLEIQRTEQGDSAMYLCASSLEGSEQFFGPGTRLTVL.

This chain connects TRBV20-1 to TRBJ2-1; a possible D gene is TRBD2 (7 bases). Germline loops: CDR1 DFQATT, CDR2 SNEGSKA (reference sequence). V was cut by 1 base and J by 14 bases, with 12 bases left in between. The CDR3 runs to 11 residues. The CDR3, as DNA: TGCAGTGCTAGAGTCAGGGGAGGGGAGTTCTTC. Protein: CSARVRGGEFF.

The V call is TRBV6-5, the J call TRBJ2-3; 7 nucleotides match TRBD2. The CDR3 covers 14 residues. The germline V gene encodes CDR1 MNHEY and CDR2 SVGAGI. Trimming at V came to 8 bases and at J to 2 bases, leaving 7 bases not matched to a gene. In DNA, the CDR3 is TGTGCCAGCTCTCGGGGGGACCCCACAGATACGCAGTATTTT. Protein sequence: CASSRGDPTDTQYF.

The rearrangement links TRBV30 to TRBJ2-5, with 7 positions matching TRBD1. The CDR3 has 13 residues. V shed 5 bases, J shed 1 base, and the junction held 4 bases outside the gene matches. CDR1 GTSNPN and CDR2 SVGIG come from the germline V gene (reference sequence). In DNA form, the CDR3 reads TGTGCCTGGGCTACAGGGGTCCAAGAGACCCAGTACTTC. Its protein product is CAWATGVQETQYF.

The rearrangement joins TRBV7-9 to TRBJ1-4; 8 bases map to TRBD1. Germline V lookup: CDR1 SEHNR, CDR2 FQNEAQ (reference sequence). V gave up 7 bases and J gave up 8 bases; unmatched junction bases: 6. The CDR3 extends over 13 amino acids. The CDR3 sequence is CASIDRGLEKLFF. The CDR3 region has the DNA TGTGCCAGCATAGACAGGGGTCTCGAAAAACTGTTTTTT.

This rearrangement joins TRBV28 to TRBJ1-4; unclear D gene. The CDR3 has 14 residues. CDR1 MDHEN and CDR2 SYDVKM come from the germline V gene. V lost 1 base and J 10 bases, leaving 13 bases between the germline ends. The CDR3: CASSLSGVVGKLFF. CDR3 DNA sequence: TGTGCCAGCAGTTTATCTGGGGTAGTAGGAAAACTGTTTTTT. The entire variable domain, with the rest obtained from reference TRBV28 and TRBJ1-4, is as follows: DVKVTQSSRYLVKRTGEKVFLECVQDMDHENMFWYRQDPGLGLRLIYFSYDVKMKEKGDIPEGYSVSREKKERFSLILESASTNQTSMYLCASSLSGVVGKLFFGSGTQLSVL.

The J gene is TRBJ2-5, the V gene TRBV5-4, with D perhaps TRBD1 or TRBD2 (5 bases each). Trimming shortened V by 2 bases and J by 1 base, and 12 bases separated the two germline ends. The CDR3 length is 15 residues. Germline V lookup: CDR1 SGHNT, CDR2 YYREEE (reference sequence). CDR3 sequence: CASSFPGQGQETQYF. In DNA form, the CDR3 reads TGTGCCAGCAGCTTTCCGGGGCAGGGCCAAGAGACCCAGTACTTC. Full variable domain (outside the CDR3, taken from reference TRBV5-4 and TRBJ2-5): ETGVTQSPTHLIKTRGQQVTLRCSSQSGHNTVSWYQQALGQGPQFIFQYYREEENGRGNFPPRFSGLQFPNYSSELNVNALELDDSALYLCASSFPGQGQETQYFGPGTRLLVL.

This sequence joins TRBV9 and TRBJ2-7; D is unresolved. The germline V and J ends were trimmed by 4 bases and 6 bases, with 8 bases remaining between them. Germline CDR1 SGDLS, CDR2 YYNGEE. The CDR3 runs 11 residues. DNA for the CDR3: TGTGCCAGCAGCCGAGGAACCGAGCAGTACTTC. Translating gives CASSRGTEQYF.

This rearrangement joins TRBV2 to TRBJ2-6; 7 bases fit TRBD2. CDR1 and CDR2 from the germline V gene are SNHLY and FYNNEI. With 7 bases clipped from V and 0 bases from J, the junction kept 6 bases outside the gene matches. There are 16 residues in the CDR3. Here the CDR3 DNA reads TGTGCCAGCACTTGGGAGGGGATCTCTGGGGCCAACGTCCTGACTTTC. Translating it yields CASTWEGISGANVLTF.

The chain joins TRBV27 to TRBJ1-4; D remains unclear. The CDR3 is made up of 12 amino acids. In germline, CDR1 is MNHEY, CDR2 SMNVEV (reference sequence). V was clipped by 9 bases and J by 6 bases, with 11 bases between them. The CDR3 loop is CASHGRDEKLFF. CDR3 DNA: TGTGCCAGTCACGGACGGGATGAAAAACTGTTTTTT.